The subject of this entry is one TCR beta chain. Authors' data handling: The assay estimated nucleated cells by amplifying reference gene primers. Here immunoSEQ multiplex PCR was the method, and the copy in TCRdb shows in-frame clones only, minus some. V and J calls and clone size are as listed in that table; D and trimming were resolved from the DNA. The sample lists hundreds of thousands of clones; around 90% were seen once. The source of the sample is a study of blood T cell repertoires in COVID-19. Study-level information: COVID-19 samples, acute and convalescent, were from the United States, Italy and Spain. T cells, B-cell-depleted T cells, or PBMCs provided the cDNA or gDNA that served as material.

The CDR3 has 15 residues. With V trimmed by 5 bases and J by 6 bases, 9 bases remained unmatched. Germline V gene data show CDR1 as MDHEN and CDR2 as SYDVKM. The TCR sequence derives from a woman aged 45-59 years who had recovered from COVID-19. The chain is built from TRBV28 and TRBJ1-1, with 10 nucleotides matching TRBD1. Specimen: PBMCs or T cells enriched from blood (not recorded which). CDR3 bases: TGTGCCAGCAGTGAAATACGACAGGGGGCCTCTGAAGCTTTCTTT. Translated: CASSEIRQGASEAFF.